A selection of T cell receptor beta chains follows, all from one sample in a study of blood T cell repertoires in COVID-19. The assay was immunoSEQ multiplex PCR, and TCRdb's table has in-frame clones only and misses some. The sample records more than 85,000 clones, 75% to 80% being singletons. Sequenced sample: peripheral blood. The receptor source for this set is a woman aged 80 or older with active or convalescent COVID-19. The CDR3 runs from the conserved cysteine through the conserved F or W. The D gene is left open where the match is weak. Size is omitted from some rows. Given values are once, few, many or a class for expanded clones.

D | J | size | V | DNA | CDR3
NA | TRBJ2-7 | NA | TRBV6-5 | TGTGCCAGCATGTTGGTAGCGCGCGAGCAGTACTTC | CASMLVAREQYF
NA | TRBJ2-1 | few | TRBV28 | TGTGCCAGCAGTCCGGGTGGATCCTACAATGAGCAGTTCTTC | CASSPGGSYNEQFF
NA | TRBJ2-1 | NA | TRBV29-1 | TGCAGCGTTGGTTTCGACGGGAGTTCCTACAATGAGCAGTTCTTC | CSVGFDGSSYNEQFF
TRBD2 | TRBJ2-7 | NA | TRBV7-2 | TGTGCCAGCGGAGGTACTAGCGGAGGCGTTGCGCAGTACTTC | CASGGTSGGVAQYF
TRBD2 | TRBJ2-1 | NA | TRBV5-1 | TGCGCCAGCAGCCCAATAGCGGGGAATGAGCAGTTCTTC | CASSPIAGNEQFF
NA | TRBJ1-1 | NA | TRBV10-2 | TGCGCCAGCAAAGGACCAGGGCGATACACTGAAGCTTTCTTT | CASKGPGRYTEAFF
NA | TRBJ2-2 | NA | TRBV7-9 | TGTGCCAGCAGCCCCCTCCCCGGGACACACACGAACACCGGGGAGCTGTTTTTT | CASSPLPGTHTNTGELFF
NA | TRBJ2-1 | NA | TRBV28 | TGTGCCAGCAGTTTAGACTTAAAGCAGTTCTTC | CASSLDLKQFF
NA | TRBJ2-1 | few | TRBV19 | TGTGCCAGTAGTATACGGGGGAGGCCCGGGGATGAGCAGTTCTTC | CASSIRGRPGDEQFF
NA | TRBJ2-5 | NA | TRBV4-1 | TGCGCCAGCAGCCAGCTAGGGACATTCCAAGAGACCCAGTACTTC | CASSQLGTFQETQYF
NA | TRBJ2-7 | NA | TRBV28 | TGTGCCAGCAGTTTAGGTACGGGTCTCGAGCAGTACTTC | CASSLGTGLEQYF
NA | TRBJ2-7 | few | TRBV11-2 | TGTGCCAGCAGCTTATTTCGGCCCCAGGGCCGGAGGGTCCACGAGCAGTACTTC | CASSLFRPQGRRVHEQYF
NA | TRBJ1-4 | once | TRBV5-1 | TGCGCCAGCAGCTTGGGCTCCGGGGGGATTGAAAAACTGTTTTTT | CASSLGSGGIEKLFF
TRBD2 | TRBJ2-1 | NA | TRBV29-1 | TGCAGCGTTGGGGGGACTAGCGATGGGTGGAATGAGCAGTTCTTC | CSVGGTSDGWNEQFF
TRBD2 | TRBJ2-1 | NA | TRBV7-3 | TGTGCCAGCAGCCCATCGGGAGGTACCTACAATGAGCAGTTCTTC | CASSPSGGTYNEQFF
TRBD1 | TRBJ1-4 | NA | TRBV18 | TGTGCCAGCTCACCCGGGACAGGCAATGAAAAACTGTTTTTT | CASSPGTGNEKLFF
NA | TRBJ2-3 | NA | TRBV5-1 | TGCGCCAGCAGCTTGCACAGGGAAGGCCCAGATACGCAGTATTTT | CASSLHREGPDTQYF
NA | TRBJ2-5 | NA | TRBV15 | TGTGCCACCAGCAGGGAGTTGGGTAGCGGTGCGGAGACCCAGTACTTC | CATSRELGSGAETQYF
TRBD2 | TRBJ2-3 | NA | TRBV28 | TGTGCCAGCAGTACCATCACTAGCGGGAGGGCCACAGATACGCAGTATTTT | CASSTITSGRATDTQYF
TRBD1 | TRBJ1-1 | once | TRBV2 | TGTGCCAGCAGGGGACAGGTGAACACTGAAGCTTTCTTT | CASRGQVNTEAFF
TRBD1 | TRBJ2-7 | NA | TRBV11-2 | TGTGCCAGCAGCCCCGGGACAGGGGGCGACGAGCAGTACTTC | CASSPGTGGDEQYF
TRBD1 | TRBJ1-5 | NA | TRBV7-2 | TGTGCCAGCAGCCTCCGACAGGGGAGTCAGCCCCAGCATTTT | CASSLRQGSQPQHF
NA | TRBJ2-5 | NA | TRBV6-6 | TGTGCCAGCTCCCGGGAGCGAGAGACCCAGTACTTC | CASSRERETQYF
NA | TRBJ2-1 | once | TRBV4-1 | TGCGCCAGCAGCCAAGAAGGGGCTTCAGGGTACAATGAGCAGTTCTTC | CASSQEGASGYNEQFF